This T cell receptor (beta chain) comes out of a study of blood T cell repertoires in COVID-19. Study in general: Samples representing acute and convalescent COVID-19 were sourced from the United States, Italy and Spain.

The table came from immunoSEQ multiplex PCR; TCRdb's copy has only in-frame clones and leaves some out. The table includes roughly 230,000 clones, around 90% detected once. Participants, 18 to 89 years old, spanned approximately 25 US areas. The sequenced material came from PBMCs or T cells enriched from blood (not recorded which). The receptor was derived from a man aged 30-40 years in a cohort exposed to, infected with or recovered from COVID-19 (not recorded which).

In nucleotides, the CDR3 is TGCGCCAGCAGCTCCTACGGGGATATGAACACTGAAGCTTTCTTT. This translates into CASSSYGDMNTEAFF. The chain couples TRBV5-1 to TRBJ1-1; no clear D. Trimming pared 3 bases from V and 0 bases from J, leaving 12 bases between. The CDR3 sequence is 15 residues long. CDR1 SGHRS and CDR2 YFSETQ come from the germline V gene.